A selection of T cell receptor beta chains follows, all from one sample in a study of PD-L1 blockade in urothelial cancer. This table comes from immunoSEQ multiplex PCR, and its TCRdb copy is limited to in-frame clones, with some not included. The sample has over 45,000 clones, nearly 90% seen once. The starting material was PBMCs, obtained around atezolizumab (anti-PD-L1) treatment. Receptor source: a man aged 55-75 years with urothelial cancer. The CDR3 runs from the conserved cysteine through the conserved F or W. A D gene is named only where the DNA matches it firmly. Size values are once, few and many counts, or a class for expanded clones, and some rows have none.

clone_size	v_call	d_call	j_call	cdr3_nt	cdr3_aa
-	TRBV18	TRBD1	TRBJ2-3	TGTGCCAGCTCATCAGGACAGGGGGCCGGAGATACGCAGTATTTT	CASSSGQGAGDTQYF
-	TRBV5-6	-	TRBJ1-1	TGTGCCAGCAGCTTGCGGAGGGTGAACACTGAAGCTTTCTTT	CASSLRRVNTEAFF
-	TRBV5-1	TRBD1	TRBJ1-1	TGCGCCAGCAGCAGAACAGGGGGCCAAAACACTGAAGCTTTCTTT	CASSRTGGQNTEAFF
once	TRBV6-1	TRBD2	TRBJ2-5	TGTGCCAGCAGTGTTCTAGCGGGGGGGGAAGAGACCCAGTACTTC	CASSVLAGGEETQYF
-	TRBV5-1	TRBD2	TRBJ2-3	TGCGCCAGCAGCCTAGCGGGGGCGCACACAGATACGCAGTATTTT	CASSLAGAHTDTQYF
-	TRBV9	-	TRBJ2-2	TGTGCCAGCAGCGCCAGGACACGAATAAACACCGGGGAGCTGTTTTTT	CASSARTRINTGELFF
-	TRBV20-1	-	TRBJ2-5	TGCAGTGCTAACAGGCAAGAGACCCAGTACTTC	CSANRQETQYF
-	TRBV6-5	TRBD1	TRBJ2-7	TGTGCCAGCAGTCGGCAGGGGGCCTCCTACGAGCAGTACTTC	CASSRQGASYEQYF
-	TRBV2	TRBD1	TRBJ1-2	TGTGCCAGCACTAGAGGGACAGGGTTTGGCTACACCTTC	CASTRGTGFGYTF
-	TRBV5-1	TRBD2	TRBJ2-1	TGCGCCAGCAGTCGTATTACTAGCGGGGGGTACAATGAGCAGTTCTTC	CASSRITSGGYNEQFF
-	TRBV7-8	TRBD1	TRBJ2-7	TGTGCCAGCAACCCTCTGCAGGGGGCTCTGGAGCAGTACTTC	CASNPLQGALEQYF
-	TRBV7-3	-	TRBJ2-6	TGTGCCAGCAGCTTAATCCCCGGTGGGGCCAACGTCCTGACTTTC	CASSLIPGGANVLTF
-	TRBV6-5	-	TRBJ1-4	TGTGCCAGCAGTCTAGCGCAGGGATATGAAAAACTGTTTTTT	CASSLAQGYEKLFF
-	TRBV7-2	-	TRBJ2-7	TGTGCCAGCAGCAATTCAGACGAGCAGTACTTC	CASSNSDEQYF